The 14 T cell receptor beta chains presented below share a single source sample, sequenced in a study of cytotoxic CD8 clonotypes in ibrutinib-treated CLL. Method: immunoSEQ multiplex PCR; TCRdb's copy keeps in-frame clones and lacks some. The sample shows approximately 130,000 clones, around four fifths of them seen only once. This specimen consisted of PBMCs, obtained after 24 months of ibrutinib treatment. The origin of the receptors is a human donor with chronic lymphocytic leukemia.

The V gene is TRBV7-6, the J gene TRBJ2-3, with 9 bases matching TRBD2. V lost 1 base, J lost 5 bases, and 13 bases stayed unmatched. This CDR3 has 18 residues. CDR1 is SGHVS, CDR2 FNYEAQ, per germline. The chain's CDR3 is CASSLGYSRGGNGDTQYF. CDR3 DNA: TGTGCCAGCAGCTTAGGGTACTCGCGGGGGGGCAACGGAGATACGCAGTATTTT.

V is TRBV18 and J is TRBJ1-1; D may be TRBD1 (6 bases). The V gene's germline CDR1 is KGHSH and CDR2 LQKENI. V shed 2 bases and J shed 7 bases, with 8 bases lying between them. The length of the CDR3 is 12 residues. CDR3 loop: CASSPGQIEAFF. The CDR3 coding sequence is TGTGCCAGCTCACCAGGACAGATTGAAGCTTTCTTT.

There are a few counts of this clone. This sequence joins TRBV7-6 and TRBJ2-7; D is unclear. Germline CDR1 and CDR2: SGHVS and FNYEAQ. The ends were cut back, 0 bases at V and 2 bases at J, with 5 bases in the middle. The CDR3 totals 13 residues. The CDR3 DNA follows: TGTGCCAGCAGCTTAGCGCCCACCTACGAGCAGTACTTC. Its protein product is CASSLAPTYEQYF.

V usage is TRBV5-1 and J usage is TRBJ1-1, with D perhaps TRBD1 (5 bases). Trimming cost V 3 bases and J 1 base, with 22 bases left between them. The CDR3 is 18 residues long. Germline CDR1 and CDR2: SGHRS and YFSETQ. CDR3 sequence (DNA): TGCGCCAGCAGCTCCTACCTAGGGGCCCCGAAGGGGAACACTGAAGCTTTCTTT. It is translated as CASSSYLGAPKGNTEAFF.

The chain carries TRBV10-3 and TRBJ2-3; 10 nucleotides match TRBD2. CDR1 and CDR2 from the germline V gene are ENHRY and SYGVKD. The J segment lost 3 bases and the V segment lost 6 bases, leaving 6 bases of the junction unmatched. This CDR3 is built from 15 residues. This chain's CDR3 is CAIRFSGGNTDTQYF. Written as DNA, the CDR3 is TGTGCCATCAGATTTAGCGGGGGGAATACAGATACGCAGTATTTT.

This chain connects TRBV7-9 to TRBJ2-3; D call uncertain. Germline V lookup: CDR1 SEHNR, CDR2 FQNEAQ (reference sequence). Trimming shortened V by 2 bases and J by 0 bases, and 3 bases separated the two germline ends. The CDR3 has 13 residues. The CDR3 DNA is TGTGCCAGCAGCTTACTTAGCACAGATACGCAGTATTTT. This encodes CASSLLSTDTQYF.

The rearrangement links TRBV6-4 to TRBJ2-3, with D perhaps matching TRBD1 (6 bases). The length of the CDR3 is 15 residues. The ends were cut back, 3 bases at V and 0 bases at J, with 10 bases in the middle. Germline loops: CDR1 MRHNA, CDR2 SNTAGT. DNA for the CDR3: TGTGCCAGCAGTGATAGGGGGTCTAGCACAGATACGCAGTATTTT. Amino acids: CASSDRGSSTDTQYF.

In this sample, this clone turned up a few times. The chain is built from TRBV30 and TRBJ2-1; possibly TRBD1 for D (7 bases). CDR3 length: 14 amino acids. Looked up from germline, CDR1 is GTSNPN and CDR2 is SVGIG (reference sequence). V dropped 4 bases and J dropped 5 bases, with 15 bases sitting between them. The CDR3 nucleotides are TGTGCCTGGACAGGAGGGGGCACGCACAATGAGCAGTTCTTC. Amino acid sequence: CAWTGGGTHNEQFF.

The chain has TRBV7-2 and TRBJ2-7, with D tentatively TRBD1 (7 bases). The germline V and J ends were trimmed by 5 bases and 3 bases, with 17 bases remaining between them. CDR3 size: 15 residues. Germline V lookup: CDR1 SGHTA, CDR2 FQGNSA. The chain's CDR3 is CASSLGRTGVYEQYF. The DNA for the CDR3 is TGTGCCAGCAGCCTGGGGAGGACAGGAGTCTACGAGCAGTACTTC.

This clone was observed once. The chain is built from TRBV19 and TRBJ2-1, with D possibly being TRBD1 (7 bases). This CDR3 has 15 amino acids. The germline V gene has CDR1 LNHDA and CDR2 SQIVND (reference sequence). Trimming took 6 bases from V and 1 from J, leaving 13 bases between them. CDR3 DNA sequence: TGTGCCAGTAGCGCGGGACAGCTATCCTACAATGAGCAGTTCTTC. Amino acids: CASSAGQLSYNEQFF. The whole variable domain, filled in from reference TRBV19 and TRBJ2-1, reads DGGITQSPKYLFRKEGQNVTLSCEQNLNHDAMYWYRQDPGQGLRLIYYSQIVNDFQKGDIAEGYSVSREKKESFPLTVTSAQKNPTAFYLCASSAGQLSYNEQFFGPGTRLTVL.

The chain employs TRBV19 and TRBJ2-1; the match to TRBD2 covers 10 bases. The CDR3 totals 14 residues. The ends lost 3 bases at V and 9 bases at J; junction bases unmatched: 5. Germline assignment: CDR1 LNHDA and CDR2 SQIVND (reference sequence). This CDR3 reads CASSILAGAGEQFF. The CDR3 coding sequence is TGTGCCAGTAGTATTCTAGCGGGGGCGGGTGAGCAGTTCTTC.

This chain connects TRBV19 to TRBJ2-2, with D perhaps TRBD1 (6 bases). The germline gives CDR1 LNHDA, CDR2 SQIVND (reference sequence). The CDR3 runs to 16 residues. V shed 5 bases and J shed 4 bases, with 17 bases lying between them. This CDR3 reads CASSPIGRGITGELFF. Here the CDR3 DNA reads TGTGCCAGTAGTCCAATAGGAAGGGGGATCACCGGGGAGCTGTTTTTT. Looking up the rest from reference TRBV19 and TRBJ2-2 gives the full variable domain: DGGITQSPKYLFRKEGQNVTLSCEQNLNHDAMYWYRQDPGQGLRLIYYSQIVNDFQKGDIAEGYSVSREKKESFPLTVTSAQKNPTAFYLCASSPIGRGITGELFFGEGSRLTVL.

V gene TRBV27 combines with J gene TRBJ2-4; 10 bases agree with TRBD1. The CDR3 runs 18 residues. V was pared by 6 bases and J by 2 bases, with 13 bases of the junction left unmatched. Germline V gives CDR1 MNHEY, CDR2 SMNVEV (reference sequence). The CDR3 nucleotides are TGTGCCAGCAGCCCCGACAGGGGGCGAACTATCACCAAAAACATTCAGTACTTC. Translation: CASSPDRGRTITKNIQYF.

The chain carries TRBV7-2 and TRBJ2-7, with D tentatively TRBD2 (6 bases). CDR3 length: 11 residues. Germline lookup yields CDR1 SGHTA and CDR2 FQGNSA. Trimming left V 5 bases short and J 10 bases short, with 12 bases between. CDR3 DNA sequence: TGTGCCAGCAGCAACCGGGAGACACAGTACTTC. This codes for CASSNRETQYF. The whole variable domain, filled in from reference TRBV7-2 and TRBJ2-7, reads GAGVSQSPSNKVTEKGKDVELRCDPISGHTALYWYRQSLGQGLEFLIYFQGNSAPDKSGLPSDRFSAERTGGSVSTLTIQRTQQEDSAVYLCASSNRETQYFGPGTRLTVT.